This entry features one TCR beta chain sequence. The sample originates from a study of blood T cells in healthy people across ages. It was with a sample-barcoded 5' primer and a J-beta primer mix that a second PCR of roughly 7 to 11 cycles was run. Each CDR3 protein is one row after TCRdb ran MiXCR on the 5' RACE reads. Of roughly 800,000 distinct CDR3 sequences in the sample, 20% to 25% were seen once. CDR3 size: 13 residues. From germline, CDR1 is SQVTM and CDR2 ANQGSEA. This sample also belongs to another study, concerning T cells of mothers and their children.

Sequencing was performed on blood. The chain is built from TRBV29-1 and TRBJ2-5, with D unclear. TRBJ2-1 explains the end of the DNA better; the J call may be wrong. The sequence was obtained from a boy aged 5-17 years in good health. As DNA, the CDR3 is TGCAGCGTTGAGGTCGATGGTAGCAATGAGCAGTTCTTC. Amino acid sequence: CSVEVDGSNEQFF.